One sample yielded the 18 T cell receptor beta chains listed below, sequenced in a study of T cells after yellow fever vaccination. Via MiXCR, TCRdb re-called the 5' RACE reads, giving one row per CDR3 protein. The sample consists of about 350,000 distinct CDR3 sequences, 8.1% of them appearing once. The sequencing here drew on PBMCs, taken 35 to 50 days after the first yellow fever vaccination. The receptor set was obtained from a young man who received the YFV17D yellow fever vaccine.

The V and J genes are TRBV12-3 or TRBV12-4 and TRBJ1-1, with 10 bases aligning to TRBD1. Trimming cost V 9 bases and J 1 base; bases outside gene matches: 5. CDR3 length: 14 residues. CDR3 amino acids: CASRDRGTNTEAFF. The CDR3 region has the DNA TGTGCCAGTCGGGACAGGGGAACGAACACTGAAGCTTTCTTT.

The table lists this clonotype with a few counts. This chain joins TRBV20-1 and TRBJ2-2; D uncertain. V was trimmed by 3 bases and J by 4 bases, leaving 12 bases between them. Looked up from germline, CDR1 is DFQATT and CDR2 is SNEGSKA (reference sequence). This CDR3 contains 14 residues. In DNA, the CDR3 is TGCAGTGCTAGGGCGGTATCGGGCACCGGGGAGCTGTTTTTT. Translating gives CSARAVSGTGELFF.

A few counts support this clonotype. The chain uses TRBV7-2 and TRBJ2-3; D is unclear. The CDR3 extends over 16 amino acids. V gave up 1 base and J gave up 6 bases, with 17 bases separating them. The germline V gene has CDR1 SGHTA and CDR2 FQGNSA. The CDR3 protein is CASSLGIAQTGDTQYF. In DNA, the CDR3 is TGTGCCAGCAGCTTAGGGATAGCCCAGACCGGGGATACGCAGTATTTT. Using reference TRBV7-2 and TRBJ2-3 for the parts outside the CDR3, the full variable domain is GAGVSQSPSNKVTEKGKDVELRCDPISGHTALYWYRQSLGQGLEFLIYFQGNSAPDKSGLPSDRFSAERTGGSVSTLTIQRTQQEDSAVYLCASSLGIAQTGDTQYFGPGTRLTVL.

This clonotype appeared many times. The gene calls are TRBV12-3 or TRBV12-4 and TRBJ2-5; D is undetermined. The CDR3 covers 11 residues. V shed 6 bases and J shed 5 bases, with 7 bases lying between them. CDR3 DNA: TGTGCCAGCAGCTCCAGGGAGACCCAGTACTTC. Its protein product is CASSSRETQYF.

This chain joins TRBV12-3 or TRBV12-4 and TRBJ2-7; 9 bases match TRBD1. This CDR3 comprises 13 residues. Trimming at V came to 5 bases and at J to 5 bases, leaving 4 bases not matched to a gene. The CDR3, as DNA: TGTGCCAGCAGTCGGGACAGGGCCAACGAGCAGTACGTC. Amino acids: CASSRDRANEQYV.

This clonotype was counted only a few times. CDR3 sequence: CASSYSTGNPYGYTF. The CDR3 bases are TGTGCCAGCAGTTACTCGACGGGGAACCCCTATGGCTACACCTTC. The V call is TRBV6-2 or TRBV6-3, the J call TRBJ1-2; D gene uncertain. The CDR3 spans 15 residues. V was clipped by 0 bases and J by 4 bases, with 12 bases between them. Germline assignment: CDR1 MNHEY and CDR2 SVGEGT.

The chain employs TRBV5-4 and TRBJ1-4; D is unresolved. Germline loops: CDR1 SGHNT, CDR2 YYREEE (reference sequence). Trimming took 4 bases from V and 7 from J, leaving 11 bases between them. The CDR3 loop spans 13 amino acids. CDR3 residues: CASSLRTGEKLFF. CDR3 in DNA: TGTGCCAGCAGCCTACGGACTGGTGAAAAACTGTTTTTT.

The chain joins TRBV20-1 to TRBJ2-5; D ambiguous. CDR3 length: 11 amino acids. V lost 3 bases and J 3 bases, leaving 5 bases between the germline ends. Germline loops: CDR1 DFQATT, CDR2 SNEGSKA (reference sequence). The CDR3 sequence is CSASPEETQYF. The CDR3 bases are TGCAGTGCTAGTCCAGAAGAGACCCAGTACTTC.

The gene calls are TRBV4-1 and TRBJ2-1, with unresolved D. The V end was cut by 7 bases, the J end by 4 bases, with 26 bases between. This CDR3 has 18 residues. Germline V lookup: CDR1 MGHRA, CDR2 YSYEKL. The CDR3 DNA follows: TGCGCCAGCAACCCCCGATTTAAAGACACGAATCAGTACAATGAGCAGTTCTTC. Translation: CASNPRFKDTNQYNEQFF.

The chain combines TRBV18 with TRBJ2-7; 7 bases match TRBD2. CDR1 is KGHSH, CDR2 LQKENI, per germline. The CDR3 sequence is 13 residues long. After removal of 2 bases from V and 6 bases from J, the junction contained 4 bases not matched to a gene. CDR3 loop: CASSPWRESEQYV. CDR3 in DNA: TGTGCCAGCTCACCATGGCGGGAGAGCGAGCAGTACGTC.

The V call is TRBV20-1, the J call TRBJ2-1; 10 bases fit TRBD1. Trimming cost V 1 base and J 8 bases; bases outside gene matches: 2. The CDR3 sequence is 13 residues long. Per germline, CDR1 DFQATT and CDR2 SNEGSKA (reference sequence). CDR3 region: CSARAGQGHEQFF. In DNA, the CDR3 is TGCAGTGCTAGAGCGGGACAGGGGCATGAGCAGTTCTTC.

This clonotype has a handful of counts. CDR3 nucleotide sequence: TGTGCCAGCAGTTCCCGCCGAGGTTCTGGCTACACCTTC. This encodes CASSSRRGSGYTF. V usage is TRBV6-5 and J usage is TRBJ1-2, with D uncertain. The V gene's germline CDR1 is MNHEY and CDR2 SVGAGI. V lost 4 bases, J lost 7 bases, and 13 bases lay in between. The CDR3 spans 13 residues.

J is TRBJ1-6 and V is TRBV20-1, with unresolved D. CDR1 and CDR2 (germline): DFQATT, SNEGSKA (reference sequence). The V end was cut by 5 bases, the J end by 8 bases, with 13 bases between. This CDR3 is built from 13 residues. Here the CDR3 DNA reads TGCAGTGCTCTGGGTCAGCCGGATTCACCCCTCCACTTT. This codes for CSALGQPDSPLHF.

V gene TRBV5-1 combines with J gene TRBJ1-4, with 8 bases aligning to TRBD1. Germline trimming cut 3 bases from V and 7 bases from J; bases unmatched to any gene: 8. Germline-derived CDR1 and CDR2 are SGHRS and YFSETQ. This CDR3 has 15 amino acids. The CDR3 sequence is CASSSVGQGGEKLFF. CDR3 bases: TGCGCCAGCAGCTCCGTTGGACAGGGCGGTGAAAAACTGTTTTTT.

This clonotype has more than one count but fewer than ten. At one end the junction does not follow the germline gene, possibly because of a read error. The J gene is TRBJ1-1, the V gene TRBV6-5; D unresolved. The CDR3 spans 15 residues. From germline, CDR1 is MNHEY and CDR2 SVGAGI. The DNA for the CDR3 is TGTGCCAGCAGTTACGTCTACGGGTCGAACATTGAAGCTTTCTTT. As protein: CASSYVYGSNIEAFF.

This clonotype appeared many times. The chain recombines TRBV9 with TRBJ1-5, with D perhaps matching TRBD1 (5 bases). CDR3 length: 15 residues. Looked up from germline, CDR1 is SGDLS and CDR2 is YYNGEE. V shed 4 bases and J shed 8 bases, with 19 bases lying between them. The CDR3 DNA reads TGTGCCAGCAGCCCGACTCCGGGACCGCGCGAGCCCCAGCATTTT. Translation gives CASSPTPGPREPQHF.

CDR3 bases: TGCAGTGCGCAGACAGGGGCGATGACCACTGAAGCTTTCTTT. Encoded protein: CSAQTGAMTTEAFF. The rearrangement uses TRBV20-1 and TRBJ1-1; 8 bases agree with TRBD1. There are 14 residues in the CDR3. V was pared by 6 bases and J by 4 bases, with 10 bases of the junction left unmatched. The V gene's germline CDR1 is DFQATT and CDR2 SNEGSKA (reference sequence).

The table lists this clonotype with a few counts. The chain carries TRBV4-3 and TRBJ2-3, with 8 bases identical to TRBD2. The CDR3 covers 17 residues. With V trimmed by 0 bases and J by 0 bases, 5 bases remained unmatched. Germline values: CDR1 LGHNA, CDR2 YSLEER. CDR3 coding DNA: TGCGCCAGCAGCCAAGACGAAGCGGGGGTTAGCACAGATACGCAGTATTTT. Translated, it gives CASSQDEAGVSTDTQYF.